This T cell receptor beta chain was captured by sequencing in a study of shared clonotypes between healthy human individuals. Clones were sequenced by immunoSEQ multiplex PCR, and TCRdb holds only the in-frame ones, with some missing. The sample lists approximately 99,000 clones; around 68% were seen once. The germline V gene encodes CDR1 MRHNA and CDR2 SNTAGT. The CDR3 loop spans 15 amino acids. Trimming removed 5 bases at V and 1 base at J, with 11 bases between. This clone was picked up a small number of times. The receptor was isolated from a woman in her thirties in good health. V and J are TRBV6-4 and TRBJ2-2, with D unclear. Sequences were obtained from memory CD8+ T cells sorted from blood. Noted subset: CD45RO+ cells pooled with CCR7-negative TemRA cells. CDR3 DNA sequence: TGTGCCAGCAGTTTAAGGAGCGAGAACACCGGGGAGCTGTTTTTT. Amino acid sequence: CASSLRSENTGELFF.